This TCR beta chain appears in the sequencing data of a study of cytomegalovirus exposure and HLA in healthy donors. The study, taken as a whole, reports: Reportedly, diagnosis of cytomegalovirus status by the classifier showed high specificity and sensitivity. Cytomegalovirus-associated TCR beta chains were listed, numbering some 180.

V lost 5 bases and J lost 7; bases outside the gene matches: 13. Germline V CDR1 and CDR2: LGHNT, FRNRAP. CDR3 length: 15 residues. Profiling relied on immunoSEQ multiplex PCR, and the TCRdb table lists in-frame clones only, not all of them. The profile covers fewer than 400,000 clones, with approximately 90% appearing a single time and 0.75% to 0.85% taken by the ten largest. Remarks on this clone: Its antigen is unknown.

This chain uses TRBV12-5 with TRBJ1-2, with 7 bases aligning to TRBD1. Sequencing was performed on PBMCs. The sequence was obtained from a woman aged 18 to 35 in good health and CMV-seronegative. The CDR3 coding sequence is TGTGCTAGTGGTATAGATCGACAGGGTTCGGGTGGCTACACCTTC. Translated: CASGIDRQGSGGYTF.